The T cell receptor beta chain under discussion was sequenced for a study of early T cells in non-severe SARS-CoV-2 infection. In the library, individual cDNA molecules carried attached unique molecular identifiers. TCRdb re-derived calls from the 5' RACE reads in MiXCR, one entry per CDR3 protein. Here the sample spans tens of thousands of distinct CDR3 sequences, approximately 5.1% being singletons. V lost 5 bases, J lost 11 bases, and 4 bases stayed unmatched. This CDR3 contains 10 residues. Germline-derived CDR1 and CDR2 are DFQATT and SNEGSKA (reference sequence). This clonotype was detected many times.

The TCR was taken from an adult who was a healthcare worker with PCR-confirmed SARS-CoV-2 infection or an uninfected control (not recorded which). Sequenced: whole blood. This chain links TRBV20-1 with TRBJ2-3, with TRBD2 matching 7 bases. CDR3 amino acids: CSASGRGQYF. The DNA for the CDR3 is TGCAGTGCTTCTGGGAGGGGGCAGTATTTT.